This TCR beta chain comes out of a study of T cells in localized non-small cell lung cancer. TCRdb keeps only in-frame clones here, not all; method: immunoSEQ multiplex PCR. The table shows approximately 30,000 clones, with roughly 93% occurring only once. Comment on this clone: Its antigen is as yet unknown.

V lost 0 bases to trimming and J lost 7 bases, with 12 bases between them. This CDR3 is 14 amino acids long. In germline, CDR1 is SNHLY, CDR2 FYNNEI. Study-wide results and caveats: Highest T cell clonality was seen in uninvolved adjacent lung, surpassing that measured in tumor.

This rearrangement joins TRBV2 to TRBJ1-2; tentatively, D is TRBD1 (5 bases). The source is a female donor of 60 years or more with stage I lung adenocarcinoma. The sequences come from peripheral blood, collected before any cancer treatment. Written as DNA, the CDR3 is TGTGCCAGCAGTGAAGCGCTTTGGCAGGGTGGCTACACCTTC. Its protein is CASSEALWQGGYTF.